The next 20 T cell receptor beta chains were all read from a single sample in a study of T cells in Graves' hyperthyroidism and ophthalmopathy. TCR beta CDR3 regions were amplified from RNA. The HTBI primer set served for first-round RT-PCR of the TCR CDR3. TCRdb reprocessed the multiplex PCR reads with MiXCR, giving one entry per CDR3 protein. There are hundreds of thousands of distinct CDR3 sequences in the sample; around 15% occur only once, and 3.5% to 4% lies in the top ten. Sequencing input: blood. These receptors were taken from a woman in her twenties or thirties with Graves' hyperthyroidism.

This clonotype was picked up many times. The J gene is TRBJ1-3, the V gene TRBV30; D gene ambiguous. The V end was cut by 3 bases, the J end by 0 bases, with 6 bases between. Germline V gene lookup returns CDR1 GTSNPN and CDR2 SVGIG (reference sequence). This CDR3 has 13 amino acids. The CDR3: CAWRPASGNTIYF. In DNA form, the CDR3 reads TGTGCCTGGAGACCTGCCTCTGGAAACACCATATATTTT. The full variable domain, rest sourced from reference TRBV30 and TRBJ1-3, is SQTIHQWPATLVQPVGSPLSLECTVEGTSNPNLYWYRQAAGRGLQLLFYSVGIGQISSEVPQNLSASRPQDRQFILSSKKLLLSDSGFYLCAWRPASGNTIYFGEGSWLTVV.

There are many counts of this clonotype. This chain connects TRBV5-1 to TRBJ1-1, with D unresolved. Trimming shortened V by 0 bases and J by 1 base, and 7 bases separated the two germline ends. This CDR3 has 14 residues. Germline loops: CDR1 SGHRS, CDR2 YFSETQ. CDR3 in DNA: TGCGCCAGCAGCTTGGAGGGCGCGAACACTGAAGCTTTCTTT. Translation: CASSLEGANTEAFF.

This chain joins TRBV20-1 and TRBJ1-5; perhaps TRBD1 as D (5 bases). The CDR3 totals 14 residues. Germline assignment: CDR1 DFQATT and CDR2 SNEGSKA (reference sequence). Trimming pared 3 bases from V and 4 bases from J, leaving 13 bases between. The CDR3 DNA sequence: TGCAGTGCTAGTAGAGGGGCGCGTAATCAGCCCCAGCATTTT. This codes for CSASRGARNQPQHF.

The J gene is TRBJ2-2, the V gene TRBV10-2; no firm D call. The germline V gene encodes CDR1 WSHSY and CDR2 SAAADI. V was clipped by 5 bases and J by 1 base, with 8 bases between them. This CDR3 comprises 14 residues. This CDR3 reads CASSLYKNTGELFF. The CDR3, as DNA: TGCGCCAGCAGTCTATACAAGAACACCGGGGAGCTGTTTTTT.

The chain joins TRBV10-3 to TRBJ2-5, with 7 positions matching TRBD1. This CDR3 has 13 residues. Germline V CDR1 and CDR2: ENHRY, SYGVKD. V lost 10 bases, J lost 0 bases, and 5 bases stayed unmatched. The CDR3 sequence is CATDDRDQETQYF. The CDR3, as DNA: TGTGCCACGGACGACAGGGACCAAGAGACCCAGTACTTC.

At least ten counts were recorded for this clonotype. This chain connects TRBV10-3 to TRBJ2-1; D gene ambiguous. Germline CDR1 reads ENHRY; CDR2 reads SYGVKD. The CDR3 length is 14 residues. V was pared by 6 bases and J by 0 bases, with 9 bases between. In nucleotides, the CDR3 is TGTGCCATCAGGTCTCCCACCTCCTACAATGAGCAGTTCTTC. Its translation is CAIRSPTSYNEQFF.

In its sample, this clonotype was seen a few times. The chain joins TRBV25-1 to TRBJ2-1; 11 bases agree with TRBD2. CDR3 length: 16 amino acids. Per germline, CDR1 MGHDK and CDR2 SYGVNS. Trimming took 4 bases from V and 9 from J; bases not matched to a gene: 11. CDR3 DNA sequence: TGTGCCAGCAGTGCTGATTTACTAGCGGGAGTTTCTGAGCAGTTCTTC. This gives the protein CASSADLLAGVSEQFF.

This chain connects TRBV19 to TRBJ2-1; tentatively, D is TRBD1 or TRBD2 (6 bases each). The germline V gene encodes CDR1 LNHDA and CDR2 SQIVND (reference sequence). Trimming shortened V by 5 bases and J by 9 bases, and 23 bases separated the two germline ends. This CDR3 has 16 residues. The DNA for the CDR3 is TGTGCCAGTAGTCCCCTACAGGGACGGGGGCTTGGTGAGCAGTTCTTC. Translated: CASSPLQGRGLGEQFF. Filled out from reference TRBV19 and TRBJ2-1, the complete variable domain reads DGGITQSPKYLFRKEGQNVTLSCEQNLNHDAMYWYRQDPGQGLRLIYYSQIVNDFQKGDIAEGYSVSREKKESFPLTVTSAQKNPTAFYLCASSPLQGRGLGEQFFGPGTRLTVL.

On this clonotype itself: No conserved phenylalanine or tryptophan ends this CDR3, so it is likely a read error. The genes are TRBV20-1 and TRBJ2-1; D not resolved. Germline V gives CDR1 DFQATT, CDR2 SNEGSKA (reference sequence). This CDR3 spans 12 amino acids. V was cut by 0 bases and J by 5 bases, with 5 bases left in between. The CDR3 is CSARDRNNEQFV. CDR3 DNA: TGCAGTGCTAGAGACAGAAACAATGAGCAGTTCGTC.

This clonotype has a count of ten or more. The chain joins TRBV12-3 or TRBV12-4 to TRBJ2-7; D could derive from TRBD1 or TRBD2 (6 bases each). Trimming pared 4 bases from V and 6 bases from J, leaving 13 bases between. The length of the CDR3 is 13 residues. The CDR3 bases are TGTGCCAGCAGTTACCTACAGGGAGGCGAGCAGTACTTC. Residues: CASSYLQGGEQYF.

This clonotype was seen once. This chain connects TRBV6-9 to TRBJ1-1; tentatively, D is TRBD1 (5 bases). Germline V gene data show CDR1 as MNHGY and CDR2 as SVAAGI. V was clipped by 3 bases and J by 1 base, with 9 bases between them. This CDR3 spans 14 amino acids. DNA for the CDR3: TGTGCCAGCAGTTACGAACAGGAGAACACTGAAGCTTTCTTT. It specifies CASSYEQENTEAFF.

This clonotype was observed a handful of times. The chain recombines TRBV5-1 with TRBJ2-2; TRBD2 matches at 14 bases. The germline V gene encodes CDR1 SGHRS and CDR2 YFSETQ. J gave up 2 bases and V 6 bases, and 9 bases lay outside the gene matches. The CDR3 is 18 residues long. CDR3 sequence: CASKVGLAGVLNTGELFF. DNA for the CDR3: TGCGCCAGCAAGGTGGGACTAGCGGGAGTCCTCAACACCGGGGAGCTGTTTTTT.

This clonotype showed up many times. V and J are TRBV28 and TRBJ2-7, with 12 bases identical to TRBD1. V shed 10 bases and J 7 bases; nucleotides not matched to a gene: 8. The CDR3 extends over 13 amino acids. Per germline, CDR1 MDHEN and CDR2 SYDVKM. The CDR3 loop is CATRGQGAREQYF. CDR3 nucleotides: TGTGCCACCCGGGGACAGGGGGCGAGGGAGCAGTACTTC.

The chain has TRBV5-6 and TRBJ2-7, with a possible D match to TRBD1 (6 bases). The CDR3 extends over 17 amino acids. The ends were cut back, 0 bases at V and 5 bases at J, with 21 bases in the middle. The germline CDR1 and CDR2 sequences are SGHDT and YYEEEE. The CDR3 DNA sequence: TGTGCCAGCAGCTTGGTTGGGGTCTGGGGGCAGGAAGACGAGCAGTACTTC. As protein: CASSLVGVWGQEDEQYF.

This clonotype was found many times. CDR3 residues: CAWSLEVTEAFF. The DNA for the CDR3 is TGTGCCTGGAGTCTGGAGGTCACTGAAGCTTTCTTT. The gene calls are TRBV30 and TRBJ1-1; no definite D call. This CDR3 has 12 amino acids. The V end was cut by 2 bases, the J end by 4 bases, with 8 bases between. Germline V gene sequence: CDR1 GTSNPN, CDR2 SVGIG (reference sequence).

In this sample, this clonotype turned up many times. This rearrangement joins TRBV7-2 to TRBJ2-5; D is undetermined. In germline, CDR1 is SGHTA, CDR2 FQGNSA. Deletions cut 0 bases from V and 2 bases from J, with 7 bases between. The CDR3 is 14 residues long. CDR3 nucleotide sequence: TGTGCCAGCAGCTTAGCAACGGTACAAGAGACCCAGTACTTC. Protein: CASSLATVQETQYF.

About this clonotype: A much larger clone differs by one base, so this may be a read error. The chain is built from TRBV11-2 and TRBJ2-5; no clear D. The CDR3 has 12 residues. Germline CDR1 is SGHAT and CDR2 is FQNNGV. CDR3 sequence (DNA): TGTGCCAGCAGCCTTCGGCGACCCGCCCACTACTTC. Residues: CASSLRRPAHYF.

This clonotype was recorded many times. CDR3: CASSLRGGQGKNEQFF. CDR3 nucleotide sequence: TGTGCCAGCAGTTTGAGAGGCGGACAGGGTAAAAATGAGCAGTTCTTC. The rearrangement links TRBV12-3 or TRBV12-4 to TRBJ2-1; the match to TRBD1 covers 8 bases. Trimming removed 3 bases from V and 7 bases from J; junction bases left unmatched: 11. CDR3 size: 16 residues.

The rearrangement uses TRBV29-1 and TRBJ2-2; no clear D. Germline CDR1 reads SQVTM; CDR2 reads ANQGSEA. The CDR3 length is 12 residues. The V and J ends lost 6 bases and 4 bases respectively, with 9 bases between them. CDR3 coding DNA: TGCAGCGTGTACGAGTCCACCGGGGAGCTGTTTTTT. It translates to CSVYESTGELFF.

There are many counts of this clonotype. One end of the junction varies from germline; a read error may be responsible. This chain uses TRBV5-1 with TRBJ2-1; D possibly corresponds to TRBD2 (6 bases). This CDR3 has 15 amino acids. Germline CDR1 is SGHRS and CDR2 is YFSETQ. Written as DNA, the CDR3 is TGTGCCAGCAGCTTACGCGGGAACTCCTACAATGAGCAGTTCTTC. Amino acid sequence: CASSLRGNSYNEQFF.